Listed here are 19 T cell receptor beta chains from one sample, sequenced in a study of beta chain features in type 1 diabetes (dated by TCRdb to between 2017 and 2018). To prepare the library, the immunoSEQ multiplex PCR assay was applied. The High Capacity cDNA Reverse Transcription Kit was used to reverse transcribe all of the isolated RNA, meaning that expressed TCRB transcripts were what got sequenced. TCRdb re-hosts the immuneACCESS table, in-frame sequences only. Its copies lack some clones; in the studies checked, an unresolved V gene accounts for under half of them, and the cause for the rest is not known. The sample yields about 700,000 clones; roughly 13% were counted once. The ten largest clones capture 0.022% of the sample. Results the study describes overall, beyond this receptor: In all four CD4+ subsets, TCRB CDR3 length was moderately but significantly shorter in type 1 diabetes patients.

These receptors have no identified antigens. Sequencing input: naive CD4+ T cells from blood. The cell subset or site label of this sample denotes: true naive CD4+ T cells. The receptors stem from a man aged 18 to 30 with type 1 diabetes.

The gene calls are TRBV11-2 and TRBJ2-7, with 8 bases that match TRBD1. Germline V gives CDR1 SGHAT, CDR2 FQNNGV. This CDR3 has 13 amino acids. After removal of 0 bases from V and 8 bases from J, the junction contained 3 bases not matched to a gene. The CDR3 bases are TGTGCCAGCAGCTTAGACCGGACAGGGAAGCAGTACTTC. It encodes CASSLDRTGKQYF.

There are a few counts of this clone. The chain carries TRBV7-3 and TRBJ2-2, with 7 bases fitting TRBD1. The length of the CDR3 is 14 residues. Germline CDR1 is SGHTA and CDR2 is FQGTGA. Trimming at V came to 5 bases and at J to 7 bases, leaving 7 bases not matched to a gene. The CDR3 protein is CASSPQGVHGELFF. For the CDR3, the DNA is TGTGCCAGCAGCCCCCAGGGGGTACACGGGGAGCTGTTTTTT.

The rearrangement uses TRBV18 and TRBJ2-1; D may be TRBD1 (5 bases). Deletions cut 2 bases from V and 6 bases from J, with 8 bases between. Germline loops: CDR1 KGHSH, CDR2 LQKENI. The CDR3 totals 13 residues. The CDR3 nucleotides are TGTGCCAGCTCACCAGGGGCAAGCAATGAGCAGTTCTTC. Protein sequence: CASSPGASNEQFF.

Here the CDR3 DNA reads TGCGCCAGCAGCGAAACGGCGGCTGGCTACACCTTC. This encodes CASSETAAGYTF. V gene TRBV5-1 combines with J gene TRBJ1-2; D gene uncertain. Germline CDR1 SGHRS, CDR2 YFSETQ. This CDR3 has 12 amino acids. Trimming pared 4 bases from V and 7 bases from J, leaving 11 bases between.

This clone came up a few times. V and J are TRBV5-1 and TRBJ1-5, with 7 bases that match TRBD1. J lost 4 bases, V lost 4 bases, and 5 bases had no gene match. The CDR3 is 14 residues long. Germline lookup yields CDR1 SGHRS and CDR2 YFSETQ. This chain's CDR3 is CASSASTGNQPQHF. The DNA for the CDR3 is TGCGCCAGCAGCGCATCGACAGGGAATCAGCCCCAGCATTTT.

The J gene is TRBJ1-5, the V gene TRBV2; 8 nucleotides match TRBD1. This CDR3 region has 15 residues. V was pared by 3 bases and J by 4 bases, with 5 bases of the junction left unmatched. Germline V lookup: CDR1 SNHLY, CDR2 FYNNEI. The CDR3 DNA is TGTGCCAGCAGTGATGAGGGACAGGAGAATCAGCCCCAGCATTTT. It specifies CASSDEGQENQPQHF.

The CDR3 DNA reads TGCGCCAGCCCAAGGGGGTCCTATGGCTACACCTTC. Encoded protein: CASPRGSYGYTF. The rearrangement uses TRBV4-1 and TRBJ1-2; tentative D call: TRBD1 (6 bases). This CDR3 has 12 amino acids. Germline V gene lookup returns CDR1 MGHRA and CDR2 YSYEKL. V lost 8 bases and J lost 4, with 11 bases in between.

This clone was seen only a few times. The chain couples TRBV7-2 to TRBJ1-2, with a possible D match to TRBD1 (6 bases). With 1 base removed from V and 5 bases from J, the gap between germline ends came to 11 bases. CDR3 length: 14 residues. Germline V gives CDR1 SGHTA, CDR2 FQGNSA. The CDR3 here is CASSLGMDSYGYTF. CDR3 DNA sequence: TGTGCCAGCAGCTTAGGGATGGACAGTTATGGCTACACCTTC.

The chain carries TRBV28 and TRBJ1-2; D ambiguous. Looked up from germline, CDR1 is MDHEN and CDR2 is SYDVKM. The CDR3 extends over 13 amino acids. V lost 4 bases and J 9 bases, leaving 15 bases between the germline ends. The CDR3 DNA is TGTGCCAGCAGTTCTGGTACCCTCTGGCGCTACACCTTC. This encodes CASSSGTLWRYTF.

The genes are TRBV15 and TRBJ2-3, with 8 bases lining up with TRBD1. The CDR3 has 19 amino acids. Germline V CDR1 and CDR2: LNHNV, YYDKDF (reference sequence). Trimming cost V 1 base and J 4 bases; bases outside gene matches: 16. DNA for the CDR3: TGTGCCACCAGCAGAGTACCCCCGGGACAGGTCGGGCACGCAGATACGCAGTATTTT. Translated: CATSRVPPGQVGHADTQYF. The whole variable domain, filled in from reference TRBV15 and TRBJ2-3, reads DAMVIQNPRYQVTQFGKPVTLSCSQTLNHNVMYWYQQKSSQAPKLLFHYYDKDFNNEADTPDNFQSRRPNTSFCFLDIRSPGLGDTAMYLCATSRVPPGQVGHADTQYFGPGTRLTVL.

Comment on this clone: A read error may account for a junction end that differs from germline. The CDR3, as DNA: TGTGCCAGCAGTGAAGGACAGCGGGCAACTTTT. Its protein product is CASSEGQRATF. V and J are TRBV2 and TRBJ1-5, with D possibly matching TRBD1 (5 bases). The CDR3 loop spans 11 amino acids. CDR1 SNHLY and CDR2 FYNNEI come from the germline V gene.

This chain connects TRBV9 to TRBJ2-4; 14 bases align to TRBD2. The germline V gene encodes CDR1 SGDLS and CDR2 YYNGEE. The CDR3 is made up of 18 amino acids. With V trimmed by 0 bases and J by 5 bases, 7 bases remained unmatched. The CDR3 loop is CASSVGPSGLAGENIQYF. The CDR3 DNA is TGTGCCAGCAGCGTAGGGCCCTCGGGACTAGCGGGGGAAAACATTCAGTACTTC.

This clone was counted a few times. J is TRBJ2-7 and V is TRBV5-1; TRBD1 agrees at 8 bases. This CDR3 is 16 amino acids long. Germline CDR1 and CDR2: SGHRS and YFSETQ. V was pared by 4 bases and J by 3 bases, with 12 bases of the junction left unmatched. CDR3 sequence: CASSPGWTGIFYEQYF. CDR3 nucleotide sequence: TGCGCCAGCAGCCCCGGGTGGACAGGGATCTTCTACGAGCAGTACTTC.

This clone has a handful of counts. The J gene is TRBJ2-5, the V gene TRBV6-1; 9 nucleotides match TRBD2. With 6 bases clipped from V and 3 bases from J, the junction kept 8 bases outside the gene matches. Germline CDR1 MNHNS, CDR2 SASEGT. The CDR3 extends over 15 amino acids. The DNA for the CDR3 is TGTGCCAGCAGCGAAAAACGACTAGCGGAAGAGACCCAGTACTTC. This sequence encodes CASSEKRLAEETQYF.

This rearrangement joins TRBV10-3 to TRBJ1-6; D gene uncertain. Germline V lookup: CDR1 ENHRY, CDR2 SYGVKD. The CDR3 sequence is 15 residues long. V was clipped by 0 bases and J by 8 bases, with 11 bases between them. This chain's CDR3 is CAISESLARDSPLHF. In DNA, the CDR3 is TGTGCCATCAGTGAGTCGTTGGCCCGGGATTCACCCCTCCACTTT.

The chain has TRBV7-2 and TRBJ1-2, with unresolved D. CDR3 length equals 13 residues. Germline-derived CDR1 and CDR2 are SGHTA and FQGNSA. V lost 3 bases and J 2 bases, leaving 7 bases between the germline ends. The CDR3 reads CASSFGSNYGYTF. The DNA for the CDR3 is TGTGCCAGCAGCTTCGGCAGCAACTATGGCTACACCTTC.

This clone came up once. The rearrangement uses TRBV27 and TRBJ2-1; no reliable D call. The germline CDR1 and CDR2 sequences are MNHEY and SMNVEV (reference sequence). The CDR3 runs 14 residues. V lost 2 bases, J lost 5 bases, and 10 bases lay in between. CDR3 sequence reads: CASSLGSGHNEQFF. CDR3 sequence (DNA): TGTGCCAGCAGTTTAGGTTCCGGCCACAATGAGCAGTTCTTC.

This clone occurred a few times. The CDR3 nucleotides are TGTGCCAGCAGCCAGAACCAGGGGGTTAGCTATGGCTACACCTTC. It codes for CASSQNQGVSYGYTF. The genes are TRBV6-6 and TRBJ1-2; 7 positions match TRBD1. This CDR3 has 15 residues. J was trimmed by 4 bases and V by 6 bases; bases with no gene match: 11. Germline-derived CDR1 and CDR2 are MNHNY and SVGAGI (reference sequence).

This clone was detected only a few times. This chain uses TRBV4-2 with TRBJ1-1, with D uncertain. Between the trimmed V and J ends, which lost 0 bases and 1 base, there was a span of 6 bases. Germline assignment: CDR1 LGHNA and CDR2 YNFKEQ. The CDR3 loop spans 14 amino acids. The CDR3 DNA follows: TGTGCCAGCAGCCAAGAGGGGTGGAACACTGAAGCTTTCTTT. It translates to CASSQEGWNTEAFF.